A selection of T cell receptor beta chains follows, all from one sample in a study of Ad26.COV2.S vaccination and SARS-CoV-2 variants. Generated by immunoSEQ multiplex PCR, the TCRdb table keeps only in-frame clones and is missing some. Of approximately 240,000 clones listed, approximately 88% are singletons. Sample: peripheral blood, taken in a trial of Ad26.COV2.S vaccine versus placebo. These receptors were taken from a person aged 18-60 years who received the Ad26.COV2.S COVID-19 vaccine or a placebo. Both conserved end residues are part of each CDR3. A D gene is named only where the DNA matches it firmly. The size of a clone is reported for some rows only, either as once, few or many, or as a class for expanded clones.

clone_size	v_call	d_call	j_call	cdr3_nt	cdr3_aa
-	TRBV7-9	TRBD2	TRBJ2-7	TGTGCCAGCAGCTTAGCCCTAGCGGGTCTGTACGAGCAGTACTTC	CASSLALAGLYEQYF
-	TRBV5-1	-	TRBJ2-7	TGCGCCAGCAGCCCCTGGGAGGAGGCAGCCTACGAGCAGTACTTC	CASSPWEEAAYEQYF
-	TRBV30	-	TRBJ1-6	TGTGCCTGGAGCCAGAACCTTGGGCAAAATAATTCACCCCTCCACTTT	CAWSQNLGQNNSPLHF
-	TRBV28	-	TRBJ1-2	TGTGCCAGCAGTCGGTTAAACTATGGCTACACCTTC	CASSRLNYGYTF
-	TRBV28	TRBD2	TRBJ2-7	TGTGCCAGCACGACCGGGACTAGCAGATACGAGCAGTACTTC	CASTTGTSRYEQYF
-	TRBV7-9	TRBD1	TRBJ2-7	TGTGCCAGCACACGGACAGGGGACGAGCAGTACTTC	CASTRTGDEQYF
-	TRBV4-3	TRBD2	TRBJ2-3	TGCGCCAGCAGCCCCTATCCCCTAGCGGTCACAGATACGCAGTATTTT	CASSPYPLAVTDTQYF
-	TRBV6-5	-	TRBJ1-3	TGTGCCGTTGGGGCCCCTGAAAATGGAAACACCATATATTTT	CAVGAPENGNTIYF
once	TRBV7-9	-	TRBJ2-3	TGTGCCAGCAGCTCCGCGGGGGCTGCCGGGGATACGCAGTATTTT	CASSSAGAAGDTQYF
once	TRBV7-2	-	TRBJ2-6	TGTGCCAGCAGCCCTAACTCTGGGGCCAACGTCCTGACTTTC	CASSPNSGANVLTF
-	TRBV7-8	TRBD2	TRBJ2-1	TGTGCCAGCAGCTACAGCGGGGTTGAGCAGTTCTTC	CASSYSGVEQFF
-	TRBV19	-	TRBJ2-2	TGTGCCAGTAGTATGGTGAGCCCCAACACCGGGGAGCTGTTTTTT	CASSMVSPNTGELFF
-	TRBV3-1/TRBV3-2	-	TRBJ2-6	TGTGCCAGCAGCCAAGCTAGGGCCGGCAACGTCCTGACTTTC	CASSQARAGNVLTF
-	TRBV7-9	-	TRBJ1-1	TGTGCCAGCAGCTCCCCGCCAATAAACACTGAAGCTTTCTTT	CASSSPPINTEAFF
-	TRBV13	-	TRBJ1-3	TGTGCCAGCAGCTTAACGCAAGCCTCTGGAAACACCATATATTTT	CASSLTQASGNTIYF
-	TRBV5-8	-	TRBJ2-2	TGTGCCAGCAGCTTGACAGACATACCCACCGGGGAGCTGTTTTTT	CASSLTDIPTGELFF
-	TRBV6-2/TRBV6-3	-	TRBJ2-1	TGTGCCAGCAGTTACTGGGGGGCTTTCAATGAGCAGTTCTTC	CASSYWGAFNEQFF
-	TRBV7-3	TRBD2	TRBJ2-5	TGTGCCAGCAGCATTAGCGGGGGGCTGGAGACCCAGTACTTC	CASSISGGLETQYF
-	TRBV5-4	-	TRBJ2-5	TGTGCCAGCAGCTTAAGGTCGGGGGTGGGAGAGACCCAGTACTTC	CASSLRSGVGETQYF
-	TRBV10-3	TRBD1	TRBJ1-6	TGTGCCATCAGTGACCTGGACAGGGGGCGGTTGTCCTATAATTCACCCCTCCACTTT	CAISDLDRGRLSYNSPLHF
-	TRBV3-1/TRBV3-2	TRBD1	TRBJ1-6	TGTGCCAGCAGCATAACCCTTTTGGGACAGATTAATAATTCACCCCTCCACTTT	CASSITLLGQINNSPLHF
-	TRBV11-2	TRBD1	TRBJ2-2	TGTGCCAGCAGCTTAGTCAAGGGACAGCGTGGCACCGGGGAGCTGTTTTTT	CASSLVKGQRGTGELFF
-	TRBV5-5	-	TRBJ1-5	TGTGCCAGCAGCCGCATGGGGAATCAGCCCCAGCATTTT	CASSRMGNQPQHF
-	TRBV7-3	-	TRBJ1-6	TGTGCCAGGACCCCCACTTCGAGCTCCTATAATTCACCCCTCCACTTT	CARTPTSSSYNSPLHF
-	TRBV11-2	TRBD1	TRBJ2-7	TGTGCCAGCAGCTTTGGAACAGGGGAGACCTACGAGCAGTACTTC	CASSFGTGETYEQYF
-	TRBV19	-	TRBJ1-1	TGTGCCAGTAGTATAGTAGGGGGGACTGAAGCTTTCTTT	CASSIVGGTEAFF
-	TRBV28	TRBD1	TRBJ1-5	TGTGCCAGCCAGAGAGTCGGGACAGCTCACGGCCTTTATAGCAATCAGCCCCAGCATTTT	CASQRVGTAHGLYSNQPQHF
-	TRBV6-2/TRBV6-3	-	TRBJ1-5	TGTGCCAGCAGTTACGGCGCCGGCAGGGTGTGGATTAGCAATCAGCCCCAGCATTTT	CASSYGAGRVWISNQPQHF
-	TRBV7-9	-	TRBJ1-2	TGTGCCAGCAGCTCCCCTCGGTGGCTGGACTATGGCTACACCTTC	CASSSPRWLDYGYTF
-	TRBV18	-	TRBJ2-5	TGTGCCAGCTCACCACTCAGGAGGGAGGTGGAGACCCAGTACTTC	CASSPLRREVETQYF
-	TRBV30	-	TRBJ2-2	TGTGCCTGGCCAGGGGTCGGCACCGGGGAGCTGTTTTTT	CAWPGVGTGELFF
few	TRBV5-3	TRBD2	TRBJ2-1	TGTGCCAGAAGCTTGGCGGCGGGAGTCCCTCGGGAGCAGTTCTTC	CARSLAAGVPREQFF
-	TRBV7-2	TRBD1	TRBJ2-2	TGTGCCAGCAGCTTAGGGCAGGGGGCTAACACCGGGGAGCTGTTTTTT	CASSLGQGANTGELFF
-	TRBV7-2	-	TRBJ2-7	TGTGCCAGCAGCTTAGGTGGGGCCAGCGAGCAGTACTTC	CASSLGGASEQYF
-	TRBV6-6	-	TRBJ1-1	TGTGCCAGCAGTTACACCGACGGGACTGAAGCTTTCTTT	CASSYTDGTEAFF
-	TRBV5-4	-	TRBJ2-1	TGTGCCAGCAGCTTACGGGGAGGCGAGCAGTTCTTC	CASSLRGGEQFF
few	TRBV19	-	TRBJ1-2	TGTGCCAGTAGTATTCATTTCGGGGGTACTAACTATGGCTACACCTTC	CASSIHFGGTNYGYTF
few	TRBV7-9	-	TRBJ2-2	TGTGCCAGCAGCTTAAGCTCAACCGGGGAGCTGTTTTTT	CASSLSSTGELFF
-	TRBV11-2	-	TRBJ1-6	TGTGCCAGCAGCTTAGATTCGACTTATAATTCACCCCTCCACTTT	CASSLDSTYNSPLHF
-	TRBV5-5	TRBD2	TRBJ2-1	TGTGCCAGCAGCCCAAGTGGCGGGGGATCCTCCTACAATGAGCAGTTCTTC	CASSPSGGGSSYNEQFF
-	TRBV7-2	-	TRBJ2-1	TGTGCCAGCAGCTTAAGTAATGGCGGCCTGCGCAATGAGCAGTTCTTC	CASSLSNGGLRNEQFF
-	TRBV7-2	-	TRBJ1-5	TGTGCCAGCAGCTTAGTGGCGGTTTCACGGTCACGGGACAATCAGCCCCAGCATTTT	CASSLVAVSRSRDNQPQHF
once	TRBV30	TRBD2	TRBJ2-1	TGTGCCTGGAGTGTAAGGACTAGCGGGAGTAGGAATGAGCAGTTCTTC	CAWSVRTSGSRNEQFF
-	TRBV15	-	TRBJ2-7	TGTGCCACCAGCAGAGGCTACAGGGAGGACGAGCAGTACTTC	CATSRGYREDEQYF
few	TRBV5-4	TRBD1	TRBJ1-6	TGTGCCAGCAGCTCACAGGGGTCCTATAATTCACCCCTCCACTTT	CASSSQGSYNSPLHF
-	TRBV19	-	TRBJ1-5	TGTGCCAGTAGTATGGACGGGCTCAATCAGCCCCAGCATTTT	CASSMDGLNQPQHF
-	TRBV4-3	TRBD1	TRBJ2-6	TGCGCCAGCAGCCAAGGGACAGGGGGATCTGGGGCCAACGTCCTGACTTTC	CASSQGTGGSGANVLTF
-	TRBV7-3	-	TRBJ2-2	TGTGCCAGCAGCCCCTCTAACACCGGGGAGCTGTTTTTT	CASSPSNTGELFF
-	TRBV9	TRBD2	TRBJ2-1	TGTGCCAGCAGTGCCGGGACTAGCGGGTACAATGAGCAGTTCTTC	CASSAGTSGYNEQFF
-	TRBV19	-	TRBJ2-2	TGTGCCAGTACGTTTTGGGGGGGCCAATTTAACACCGGGGAGCTGTTTTTT	CASTFWGGQFNTGELFF
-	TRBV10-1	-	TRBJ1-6	TGCGCCAGCAGTGATCCAAATTCACCCCTCCACTTT	CASSDPNSPLHF
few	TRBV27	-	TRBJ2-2	TGTGCCAGCAGTTCCTACAGGGTAACCGGGGAGCTGTTTTTT	CASSSYRVTGELFF
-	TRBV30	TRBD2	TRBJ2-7	TGTGCCTGGACGCCGGGGGGCTACGAGCAGTACTTC	CAWTPGGYEQYF
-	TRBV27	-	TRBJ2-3	TGTGCCAGCAACTGGGGCGGTAGCACAGATACGCAGTATTTT	CASNWGGSTDTQYF
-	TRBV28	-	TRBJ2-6	TGTGCCAGCAGTACCGGGACCGAAAGCTCTGGGGCCAACGTCCTGACTTTC	CASSTGTESSGANVLTF
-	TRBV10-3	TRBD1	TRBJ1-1	TGTGCCATCAGGGACAGGTGGGAGAACACTGAAGCTTTCTTT	CAIRDRWENTEAFF